What follows is one T cell receptor beta chain and its context. In this sample, this clonotype turned up many times. Its antigen is currently not known. No base-level quality is on record; no much larger clone is a single base apart. The data derive from a study of T cells in Graves' hyperthyroidism and ophthalmopathy (dated by TCRdb to between 2019 and 2020). For context, the study as a whole: Peripheral blood samples were taken at the time of initial diagnosis, prior to any treatment. The paper reports TCR Vbeta CDR3 sequencing of approximately 130 peripheral blood samples: some 44 ophthalmopathy, over 70 hyperthyroidism and around 17 progressor patients. Once sampling was done, hyperthyroidism patients were given methimazole at a starting dose of 30 mg daily, whereas ophthalmopathy patients were given high-dose intravenous methylprednisolone. For training and testing, the 100 patients in the discovery cohort were randomly divided in a 7:3 ratio. A discovery cohort of about 100 patients, about 43 with Graves' ophthalmopathy and more than 55 with stable Graves' hyperthyroidism, was used to find distinguishing TCR V-J signatures. In six Graves' hyperthyroidism patients, the study also compared T-cell repertoires from thyroid tissue with T-cell repertoires from blood. Prospective prediction of ophthalmopathy was tested in an independent validation cohort consisting of fewer than 20 hyperthyroidism patients and around 17 patients who later progressed to ophthalmopathy.

Moderately to severely active disease, a Clinical Activity Score of at least 3, a NOSPECS grade of at least 4, and a duration under 3 months were present in ophthalmopathy patients. Any patient with an uncontrolled infection, another autoimmune disease, pregnancy or lactation was excluded. Diagnoses relied on clinical symptoms, serum thyroxine and TRAb, thyroid ultrasound and orbital computed tomography. PBMCs were separated from roughly 10 ml of fresh peripheral blood using Ficoll-Paque density gradient centrifugation. Trizol reagent was used to extract total RNA, and RNA quality was then checked on an Agilent 2100 Bioanalyzer. The junction shows trimming of 4 bases on V and 7 bases on J, plus 30 bases between the germline ends. The CDR3 numbers 18 residues from cysteine through phenylalanine. Just the 54-base CDR3 DNA is kept, in frame starting at base 1. The CDR1 and CDR2 encoded by the germline V gene are SGHRS and YFSETQ.

Results and caveats for the whole study, not just this receptor: A 13 V-J signature model separated ophthalmopathy from stable hyperthyroidism, with around 88% sensitivity and roughly 81% specificity in cross-validation and 80%/75% in testing. In validation, the model predicted progression to ophthalmopathy a median of approximately 6.6 months before onset, with over 55% sensitivity and about 72% specificity. No statistical method was used to set the sample size in advance, and investigators knew the group allocation. Most expanded thyroid clonotypes (frequency above 0.001) were also found in blood, which suggests that blood repertoires may mirror thyroid immune responses.

TCR beta CDR3 regions were amplified from RNA transcripts. The first round of RT-PCR for the TCR CDR3 was performed with the HTBI primer set and the Qiagen OneStep RT-PCR kit. A second multiplex PCR round built the libraries, followed by size selection and purification. Sequencing of the libraries was done on an Illumina HiSeq2000 using paired-end 100 bp reads. Regarding the original processing steps: Raw data were processed with SOAPnuke, discarding reads with adapters, uncalled bases, mean Phred below 15, or no exact constant-primer or identifier match. COPE v1.2.5 was used to merge the high-quality paired reads, and each unique nucleotide sequence was defined as a clonotype. MiTCR v1.1 was used to align the clonotypes against IMGT TRBV, TRBD and TRBJ reference segments. Analysis was restricted to V-J combinations with a frequency above 0.0001, which covered roughly 99% of repertoires. A TCS score was defined as the ratio of F50 (clonal expansion) to E x V (chaos), with BLOSUM62-based TCRdist applied between CDR3 peptides within each V-J. Welch's t-statistics and random forest reduced approximately 520 V-J features to about 13, which were used in a naive Bayes classifier (R e1071). TCRdb reanalyzed the raw reads on its own, using fastp at Q25 for trimming and MiXCR for clone calling, and kept in-frame beta chains. Each CDR3 protein gets just one entry, which takes the most common genes and DNA from the rows behind it. The V and J calls here are based on TCRdb, not the publication. The sample has about 590,000 distinct CDR3 sequences on record, 14% of them singletons. Roughly 7% of the sample belongs to the ten largest clones.

What was sequenced was blood. The receptor was isolated from a young woman with Graves' ophthalmopathy. The rearranged chain carries TRBV5-1 and TRBJ2-7, with TRBD1 as a weak D call on 5 bases. The CDR3 here reads CASSLGRGSPVPRYEQYF. The bases are TGCGCCAGCAGCCTGGGGCGCGGCTCCCCGGTCCCACGATATGAGCAGTACTTC.